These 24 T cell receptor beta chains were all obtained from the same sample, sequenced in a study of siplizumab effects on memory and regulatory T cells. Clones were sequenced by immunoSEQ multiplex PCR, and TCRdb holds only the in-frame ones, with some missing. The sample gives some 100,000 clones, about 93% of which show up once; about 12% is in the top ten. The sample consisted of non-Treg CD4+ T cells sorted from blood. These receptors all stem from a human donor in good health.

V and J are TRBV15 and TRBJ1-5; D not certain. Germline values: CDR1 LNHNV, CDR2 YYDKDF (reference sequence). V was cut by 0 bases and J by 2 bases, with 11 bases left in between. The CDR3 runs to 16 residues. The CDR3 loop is CATSRDIGYGNQPQHF. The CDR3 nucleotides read TGTGCCACCAGCAGAGATATAGGCTATGGCAATCAGCCCCAGCATTTT.

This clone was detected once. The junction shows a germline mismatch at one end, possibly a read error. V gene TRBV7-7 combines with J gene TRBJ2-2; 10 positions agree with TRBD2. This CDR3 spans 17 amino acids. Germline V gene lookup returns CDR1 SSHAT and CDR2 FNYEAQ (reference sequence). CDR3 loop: CASSLRGLAENTGELFF. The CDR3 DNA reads TGTGCTAGCAGCCTCCGCGGACTAGCGGAGAACACCGGGGAGCTGTTTTTT.

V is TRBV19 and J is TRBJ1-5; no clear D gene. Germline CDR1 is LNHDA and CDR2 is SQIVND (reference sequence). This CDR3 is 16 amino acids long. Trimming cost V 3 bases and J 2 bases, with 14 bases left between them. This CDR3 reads CASSMGEAWGNQPQHF. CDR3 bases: TGTGCCAGTAGTATGGGAGAGGCTTGGGGCAATCAGCCCCAGCATTTT.

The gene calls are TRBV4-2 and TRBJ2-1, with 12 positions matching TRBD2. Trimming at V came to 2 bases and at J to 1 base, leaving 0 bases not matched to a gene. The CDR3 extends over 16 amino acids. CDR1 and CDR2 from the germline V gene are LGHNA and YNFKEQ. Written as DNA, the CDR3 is TGTGCCAGCAGCCAACTAGCGGGAGGGTCCTACAATGAGCAGTTCTTC. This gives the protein CASSQLAGGSYNEQFF.

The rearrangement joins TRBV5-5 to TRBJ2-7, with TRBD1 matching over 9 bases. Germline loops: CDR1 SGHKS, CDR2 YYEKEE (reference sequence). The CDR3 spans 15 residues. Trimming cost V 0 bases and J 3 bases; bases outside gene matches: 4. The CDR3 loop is CASSLGQGVGYEQYF. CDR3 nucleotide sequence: TGTGCCAGCAGCTTGGGACAGGGGGTCGGCTACGAGCAGTACTTC.

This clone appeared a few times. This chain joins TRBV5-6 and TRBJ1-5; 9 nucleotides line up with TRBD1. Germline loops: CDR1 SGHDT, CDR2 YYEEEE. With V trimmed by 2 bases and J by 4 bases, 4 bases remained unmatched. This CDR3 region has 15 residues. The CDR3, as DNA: TGTGCCAGCAGCTTATTCGGGACAGGGAATCAGCCCCAGCATTTT. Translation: CASSLFGTGNQPQHF.

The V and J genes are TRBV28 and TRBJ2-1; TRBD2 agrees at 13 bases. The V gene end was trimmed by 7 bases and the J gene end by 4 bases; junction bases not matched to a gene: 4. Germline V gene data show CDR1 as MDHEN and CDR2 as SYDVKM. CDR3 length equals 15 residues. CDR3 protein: CASKTSGRSYNEQFF. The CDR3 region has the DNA TGTGCCAGCAAGACTAGCGGGAGGTCATACAATGAGCAGTTCTTC.

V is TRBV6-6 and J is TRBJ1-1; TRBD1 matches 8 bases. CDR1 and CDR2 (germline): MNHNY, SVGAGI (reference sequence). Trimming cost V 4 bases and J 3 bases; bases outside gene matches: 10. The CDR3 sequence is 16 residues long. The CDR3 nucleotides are TGTGCCAGCAGTTCGAACGGGAGACAGGGGTACACTGAAGCTTTCTTT. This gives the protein CASSSNGRQGYTEAFF.

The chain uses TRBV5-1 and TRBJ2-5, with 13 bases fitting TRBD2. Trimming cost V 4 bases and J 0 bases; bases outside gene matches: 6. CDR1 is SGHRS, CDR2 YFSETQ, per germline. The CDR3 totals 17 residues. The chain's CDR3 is CASSQGLAGWYQETQYF. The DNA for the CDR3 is TGCGCCAGCAGCCAGGGACTAGCGGGATGGTACCAAGAGACCCAGTACTTC.

The DNA of the CDR3 is TGTGCCAGCAGTAAGCGCCCGCGGCAGGCGAGCTCCTACAATGAGCAGTTCTTC. The encoded protein is CASSKRPRQASSYNEQFF. J is TRBJ2-1 and V is TRBV21-1. TRBV21-1 is noted as a pseudogene. The length of the CDR3 is 18 residues.

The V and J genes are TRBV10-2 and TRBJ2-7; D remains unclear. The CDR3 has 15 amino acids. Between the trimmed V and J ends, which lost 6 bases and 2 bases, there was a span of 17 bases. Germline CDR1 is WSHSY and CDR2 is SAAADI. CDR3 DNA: TGCGCCAGCAGCGAGAATGCCCCACCCACCTACGAGCAGTACTTC. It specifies CASSENAPPTYEQYF.

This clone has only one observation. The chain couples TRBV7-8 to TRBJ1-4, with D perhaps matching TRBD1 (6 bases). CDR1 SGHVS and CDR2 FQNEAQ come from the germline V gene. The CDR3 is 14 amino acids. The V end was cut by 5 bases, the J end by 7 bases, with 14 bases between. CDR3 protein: CASSHGGGVEKLFF. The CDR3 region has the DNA TGTGCCAGCAGCCACGGGGGGGGCGTTGAAAAACTGTTTTTT.

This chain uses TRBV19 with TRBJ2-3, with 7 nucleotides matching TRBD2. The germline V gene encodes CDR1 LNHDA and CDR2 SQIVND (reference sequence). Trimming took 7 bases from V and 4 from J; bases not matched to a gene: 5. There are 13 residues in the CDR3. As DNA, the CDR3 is TGTGCCAGTAAGGGGAGGGCGGCAGATACGCAGTATTTT. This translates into CASKGRAADTQYF.

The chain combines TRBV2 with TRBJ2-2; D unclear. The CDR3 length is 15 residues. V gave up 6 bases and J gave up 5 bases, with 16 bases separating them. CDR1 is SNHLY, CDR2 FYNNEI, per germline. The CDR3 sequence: CASRAGFEPTGELFF. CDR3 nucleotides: TGTGCCAGCAGGGCCGGGTTTGAGCCGACCGGGGAGCTGTTTTTT.

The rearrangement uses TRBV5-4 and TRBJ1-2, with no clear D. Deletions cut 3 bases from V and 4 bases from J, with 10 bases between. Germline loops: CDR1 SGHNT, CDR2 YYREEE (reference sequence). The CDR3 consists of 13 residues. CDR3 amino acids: CASSSSAGYGYTF. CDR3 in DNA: TGTGCCAGCAGCTCGTCGGCTGGCTATGGCTACACCTTC. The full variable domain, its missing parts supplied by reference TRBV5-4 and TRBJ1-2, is ETGVTQSPTHLIKTRGQQVTLRCSSQSGHNTVSWYQQALGQGPQFIFQYYREEENGRGNFPPRFSGLQFPNYSSELNVNALELDDSALYLCASSSSAGYGYTFGSGTRLTVV.

The CDR3 sequence is CASSLVGGANVLTF. The CDR3 DNA is TGTGCCAGCAGCTTGGTTGGCGGGGCCAACGTCCTGACTTTC. J is TRBJ2-6 and V is TRBV5-4; the D is unclear. Trimming took off 0 bases at V and 4 bases at J, with 5 bases between the two ends. The CDR3 has 14 residues. Germline lookup yields CDR1 SGHNT and CDR2 YYREEE (reference sequence).

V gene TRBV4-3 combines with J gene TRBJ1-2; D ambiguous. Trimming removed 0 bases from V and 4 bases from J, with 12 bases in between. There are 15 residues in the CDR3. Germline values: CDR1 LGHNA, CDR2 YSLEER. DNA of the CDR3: TGCGCCAGCAGCCAAGAACCGGGCAGCTTCTATGGCTACACCTTC. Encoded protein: CASSQEPGSFYGYTF.

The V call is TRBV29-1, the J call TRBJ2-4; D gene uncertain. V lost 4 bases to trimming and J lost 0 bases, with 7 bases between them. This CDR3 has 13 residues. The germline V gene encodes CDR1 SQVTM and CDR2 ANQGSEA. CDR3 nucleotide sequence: TGCAGCGTTGTGGGTTTAGCCAAAAACATTCAGTACTTC. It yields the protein CSVVGLAKNIQYF.

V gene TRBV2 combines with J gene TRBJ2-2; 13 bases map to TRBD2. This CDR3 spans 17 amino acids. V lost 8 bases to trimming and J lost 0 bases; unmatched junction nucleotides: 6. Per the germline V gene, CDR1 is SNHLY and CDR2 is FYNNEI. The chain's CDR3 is CASLWGLAGPNTGELFF. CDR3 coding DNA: TGTGCCAGCCTCTGGGGACTAGCGGGACCGAACACCGGGGAGCTGTTTTTT.

The CDR3 nucleotides are TGTGCCAGCTCACCACCGTCGAGCTCCTACAATGAGCAGTTCTTC. It translates to CASSPPSSSYNEQFF. V is TRBV18 and J is TRBJ2-1; D is unclear. Trimming removed 0 bases at V and 0 bases at J, with 6 bases between. The germline gives CDR1 KGHSH, CDR2 LQKENI. The CDR3 is 15 amino acids.

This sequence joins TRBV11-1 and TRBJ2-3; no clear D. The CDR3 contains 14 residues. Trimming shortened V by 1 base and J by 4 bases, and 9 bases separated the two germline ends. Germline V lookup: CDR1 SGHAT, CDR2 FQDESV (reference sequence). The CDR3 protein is CASSLEVAADTQYF. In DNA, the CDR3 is TGTGCCAGCAGCTTAGAGGTGGCTGCAGATACGCAGTATTTT.

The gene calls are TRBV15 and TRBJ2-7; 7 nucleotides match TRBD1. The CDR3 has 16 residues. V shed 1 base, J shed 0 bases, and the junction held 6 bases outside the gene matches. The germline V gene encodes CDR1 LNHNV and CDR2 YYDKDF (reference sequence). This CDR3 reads CATSRGQRDSSYEQYF. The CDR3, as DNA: TGTGCCACCAGCAGAGGTCAAAGGGACAGCTCCTACGAGCAGTACTTC.

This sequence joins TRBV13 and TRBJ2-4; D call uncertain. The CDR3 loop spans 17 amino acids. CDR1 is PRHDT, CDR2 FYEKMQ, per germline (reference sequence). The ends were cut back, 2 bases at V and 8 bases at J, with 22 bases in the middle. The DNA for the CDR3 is TGTGCCAGCAGCTTACGCGTCGTTTCAGGAGTTGGGGACATTCAGTACTTC. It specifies CASSLRVVSGVGDIQYF.

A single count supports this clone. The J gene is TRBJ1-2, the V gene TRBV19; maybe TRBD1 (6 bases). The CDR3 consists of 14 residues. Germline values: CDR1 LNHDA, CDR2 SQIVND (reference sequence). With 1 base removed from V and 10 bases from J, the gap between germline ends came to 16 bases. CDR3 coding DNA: TGTGCCAGTAGTATAGTGGGACATTTAGGAGACTACACCTTC. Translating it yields CASSIVGHLGDYTF. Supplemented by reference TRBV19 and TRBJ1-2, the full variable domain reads DGGITQSPKYLFRKEGQNVTLSCEQNLNHDAMYWYRQDPGQGLRLIYYSQIVNDFQKGDIAEGYSVSREKKESFPLTVTSAQKNPTAFYLCASSIVGHLGDYTFGSGTRLTVV.